Shown below are 2 T cell receptor beta chains from a single sample sequenced in a study of regulatory T cells in long-lasting Graves disease. The authors built TCR beta libraries using iRepertoire HTBI primers and Arm-PCR of CDR3 regions. Using its own MiXCR run on the multiplex PCR reads, TCRdb lists one record per CDR3 protein. The sample has some 490,000 distinct CDR3 sequences; about 12% are singletons. Time point noted: newly diagnosed GD, antithyroid drugs for less than 3 months. From PBMCs, RNA was extracted and then used to make the TCR library. The sample also formed part of further work on T cells in Graves' hyperthyroidism and ophthalmopathy.

The starting material was peripheral blood mononuclear cells (PBMCs), obtained at new diagnosis, from a patient treated with antithyroid drugs. Receptors were obtained from a woman in her thirties with Graves disease.

This clonotype was seen ten or more times. This chain joins TRBV2 and TRBJ2-6; 9 nucleotides agree with TRBD1. The V gene's germline CDR1 is SNHLY and CDR2 FYNNEI. The V and J ends lost 8 bases and 2 bases, in that order; junction bases with no gene match: 13. The CDR3 is 18 amino acids. DNA of the CDR3: TGTGCCAGCTATTACCTACAGGGGGCTCTGCCTGGGGCCAACGTCCTGACTTTC. Amino acid sequence: CASYYLQGALPGANVLTF. Full variable domain (remainder filled in from reference TRBV2 and TRBJ2-6): EPEVTQTPSHQVTQMGQEVILRCVPISNHLYFYWYRQILGQKVEFLVSFYNNEISEKSEIFDDQFSVERPDGSNFTLKIRSTKLEDSAMYFCASYYLQGALPGANVLTFGAGSRLTVL.

This chain links TRBV11-2 with TRBJ1-2; tentatively, D is TRBD1 (6 bases). CDR1 SGHAT and CDR2 FQNNGV come from the germline V gene. Trimming removed 4 bases from V and 7 bases from J, with 13 bases in between. The CDR3 runs 13 residues. The CDR3, as DNA: TGTGCCAGCAGCTCCAGCGACAGGAGTGGCTACACCTTC. Its translation: CASSSSDRSGYTF. Full variable domain (rest looked up from reference TRBV11-2 and TRBJ1-2): EAGVAQSPRYKIIEKRQSVAFWCNPISGHATLYWYQQILGQGPKLLIQFQNNGVVDDSQLPKDRFSAERLKGVDSTLKIQPAKLEDSAVYLCASSSSDRSGYTFGSGTRLTVV.